The source of this T cell receptor (beta chain) is a study of T-cell memory formation after mild COVID-19. Whole-study context: Largely donor-specific sequence clusters came from a couple of donors.

Study findings and constraints: Within pre-infection memory, some responding clones were found, suggesting cross-reactive memory joined. From day 15 to 85, contracting clones were balanced between CD4 and CD8, whereas later expanders leaned toward CD4+.

Constant-segment primers were used for 5'RACE, and the resulting TCR alpha and TCR beta cDNA libraries carried sample barcodes and UMIs. TCRdb passed the 5' RACE reads through MiXCR, listing each CDR3 protein once. There are roughly 370,000 distinct CDR3 sequences in the sample; roughly 15% occur only once, and roughly 21% lies in the top ten. This clonotype showed up just a few times. Its specificity is unknown. The CDR3 consists of 14 residues. V lost 0 bases, J lost 1 base, and 6 bases lay in between. Looked up from germline, CDR1 is SGDLS and CDR2 is YYNGEE. This TCR was recovered from a man between 18 and 29 years old who had mild COVID-19 (a few samples of this study predate the infection). Cell type and time point are not known. The J gene is TRBJ2-3, the V gene TRBV9; tentatively, D is TRBD2 (5 bases). Source material: PBMCs or a T cell subset sorted from them (not recorded which). The CDR3 loop reads CASSVVGGTDTQYF. Here the CDR3 DNA reads TGTGCCAGCAGCGTAGTCGGGGGCACAGATACGCAGTATTTT.